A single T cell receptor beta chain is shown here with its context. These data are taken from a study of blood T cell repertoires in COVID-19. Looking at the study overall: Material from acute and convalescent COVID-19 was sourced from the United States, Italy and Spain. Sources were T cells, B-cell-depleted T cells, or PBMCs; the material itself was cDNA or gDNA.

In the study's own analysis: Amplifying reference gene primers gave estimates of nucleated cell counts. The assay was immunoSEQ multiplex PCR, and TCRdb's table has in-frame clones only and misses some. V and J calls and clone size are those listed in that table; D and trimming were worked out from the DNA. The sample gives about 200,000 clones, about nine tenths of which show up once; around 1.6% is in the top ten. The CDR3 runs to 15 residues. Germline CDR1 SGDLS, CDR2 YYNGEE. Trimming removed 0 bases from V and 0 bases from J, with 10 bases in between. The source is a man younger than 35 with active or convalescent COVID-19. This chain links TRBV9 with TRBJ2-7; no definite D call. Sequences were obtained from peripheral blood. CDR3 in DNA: TGTGCCAGCAGCGTAGCTTCGACATTCTCCTACGAGCAGTACTTC. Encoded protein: CASSVASTFSYEQYF.